The present T cell receptor beta chain was sequenced within a study of T cells in Graves' hyperthyroidism and ophthalmopathy. Germline V CDR1 and CDR2: ENHRY, SYGVKD. V lost 9 bases, J lost 0 bases, and 11 bases lay in between. The CDR3 is made up of 13 amino acids. This clonotype has more than one count but fewer than ten. Thyroid ultrasound, orbital computed tomography, clinical symptoms, and serum thyroxine and TRAb underpinned diagnoses. Extraction of PBMCs used roughly 10 ml of fresh peripheral blood. Amplification yielded TCR beta CDR3 regions, with RNA transcripts as the source. The primer set for the first-round RT-PCR of the TCR CDR3 was HTBI. From the multiplex PCR reads, TCRdb called clonotypes with MiXCR, one entry per CDR3 protein. The sample holds over 500,000 distinct CDR3 sequences; about 16% are singletons and the top ten take over 25%.

V gene TRBV10-3 combines with J gene TRBJ1-2; TRBD1 is a possible D gene (6 bases). Input material: blood. The TCR originated in a woman aged 25-40 years with Graves' ophthalmopathy. For the CDR3, the DNA is TGTGCCATAACCGGGACACCTAACTATGGCTACACCTTC. It yields the protein CAITGTPNYGYTF.